The present entry profiles one T cell receptor beta chain with its context. Its binding antigen is unknown. It has no much larger one-base neighbor in the sample; base qualities were not kept. The immunoSEQ Assay, a bias-controlled multiplex PCR, was used to amplify TCRbeta CDR3 regions from genomic DNA. In the paper's pipeline: The number of nucleated cells in each sample was estimated from the amplification of reference gene primers within the assay. To quantify the absolute abundance of each unique TCRbeta CDR3 rearrangement, sequence reads were collapsed and filtered. Productive Simpson clonality was computed per sample as the square root of Simpson's diversity index over productive rearrangements. Not all clones reach the TCRdb copy of this immuneACCESS table, which keeps in-frame sequences only. Checked studies attribute under half of the gap to unresolved V genes and leave the rest unexplained. V, J and clone size derive from that table, while D and trimming were established from the DNA sequence. The sample has 200,000 to 300,000 clones on record, 70% to 90% of them singletons. The ten largest clones represent 5.5% to 8% of the sample.

The data belong to a study of blood T cell repertoires in COVID-19 (dated by TCRdb to between 2020 and 2021). General notes on the study: Samples covering the acute and convalescent phases of COVID-19 were provided by collaborators in the United States, Italy and Spain. Deeply sampled blood TCRbeta repertoires from subjects exposed to, actively infected with, or recovered from COVID-19 were included in the dataset. Where available, HLA class I and class II types were taken from metadata supplied by the sample provider and were not determined by assay-based typing. The repertoires were released in a freely available public database intended as a resource for research on the immune response to SARS-CoV-2. A de-identified subject ID, COVID-19 status, age in years and sex were almost always included in the sample metadata. Samples came from the ongoing ImmuneRACE study (first 160 participants) plus 1,254 subjects from 6 global collaborators. The prospective study material was composed of cDNA or gDNA derived from T cells, B-cell-depleted T cells, or PBMCs.

The research as a whole found: The quantity of clinical and demographic metadata differed by source and by participant and was supplied without curation.

Each collaborating institution followed its own protocols to collect whole blood in K2EDTA tubes. For TCRbeta analysis, collaborators shipped samples as frozen whole blood, isolated PBMCs, or DNA extracted from either of those sample types. At the junction V is shortened by 6 bases and J by 4 bases; bases outside the gene matches: 6. Measured from the cysteine to the phenylalanine, the CDR3 is 16 residues long. Only the CDR3 portion is preserved as DNA: 48 bases, with reading frame beginning at the first base. In the germline V gene, CDR1 corresponds to MGHRA and CDR2 to YSYEKL. What was sequenced was peripheral blood. This sequence originates from an older woman with active or convalescent COVID-19. Recombination linked TRBV4-1 to TRBJ2-2; 12 nucleotides in the junction match TRBD2. The CDR3 reads CASRRLAGGRTGELFF. At the DNA level, the sequence is TGCGCCAGCAGGCGGCTAGCGGGGGGGCGCACCGGGGAGCTGTTTTTT.